A selection of T cell receptor beta chains follows, all from one sample in a study of Tregs in tolerant kidney transplant recipients. The data were produced by immunoSEQ multiplex PCR, yet TCRdb's version contains in-frame clones alone and is incomplete. The sample consists of approximately 20,000 clones, about three fifths of them appearing once. These receptors have no known antigen. The sample comprised Tregs from blood cultured with allogeneic cells. These receptors originate from a human donor in good health. Both conserved end residues are part of each CDR3. A D gene is named only where the DNA matches it firmly. Clone size is given for some rows only: seen once, a few or many times, or a class if the clone is expanded.

j_call | d_call | clone_size | v_call | cdr3_aa | cdr3_nt
TRBJ1-5 | . | . | TRBV18 | CASSPRDVSNQPQHF | TGTGCCAGCTCTCCTCGGGACGTAAGCAATCAGCCCCAGCATTTT
TRBJ1-1 | . | . | TRBV6-5 | CASSRLMGTEAFF | TGTGCCAGCAGCCGTCTCATGGGCACTGAAGCTTTCTTT
TRBJ2-3 | TRBD2 | . | TRBV4-2 | CASSLGLAVSDTQYF | TGTGCCAGCAGCCTAGGACTAGCGGTTTCAGATACGCAGTATTTT
TRBJ2-2 | . | once | TRBV9 | CASSPPGRINTGELFF | TGTGCCAGCAGCCCCCCGGGGCGAATAAACACCGGGGAGCTGTTTTTT
TRBJ1-2 | . | . | TRBV6-1 | CASSEAGSPGYGYTF | TGTGCCAGCAGTGAAGCGGGGAGTCCAGGCTATGGCTACACCTTC
TRBJ1-2 | TRBD1 | few | TRBV30 | CAWSAGTGWMGGYTF | TGTGCCTGGAGTGCGGGGACAGGGTGGATGGGGGGCTACACCTTC
TRBJ1-1 | . | . | TRBV19 | CASSRDIRIEAFF | TGTGCCAGTAGTAGGGACATTCGGATTGAAGCTTTCTTT
TRBJ1-1 | . | . | TRBV6-1 | CASSEGWGAGTEAFF | TGTGCCAGCAGTGAAGGGTGGGGCGCGGGGACTGAAGCTTTCTTT
TRBJ2-5 | . | few | TRBV27 | CASSLQGLAEETQYF | TGTGCCAGCAGTTTACAGGGGCTGGCGGAGGAGACCCAGTACTTC
TRBJ2-6 | TRBD1 | few | TRBV5-1 | CASRRAGDRIISGANVLTF | TGCGCCAGCAGAAGAGCAGGGGACAGGATAATCTCTGGGGCCAACGTCCTGACTTTC
TRBJ1-1 | . | . | TRBV19 | CASSISPLNTEAFF | TGTGCCAGTAGTATTTCTCCGTTGAACACTGAAGCTTTCTTT
TRBJ2-3 | TRBD2 | . | TRBV16 | CASSQSGTSGSTDTQYF | TGTGCCAGCAGCCAATCGGGGACTAGCGGCAGCACAGATACGCAGTATTTT
TRBJ2-1 | TRBD2 | . | TRBV4-1 | CASSQDYWGGSSYNEQFF | TGCGCCAGCAGCCAAGATTATTGGGGGGGGAGCTCCTACAATGAGCAGTTCTTC
TRBJ2-5 | TRBD2 | few | TRBV5-1 | CASSLVPLAGGREHKETQYF | TGCGCCAGCAGCTTGGTTCCGCTAGCGGGGGGAAGGGAGCATAAAGAGACCCAGTACTTC
TRBJ2-1 | TRBD2 | few | TRBV7-9 | CASSSGLTSGGERFF | TGTGCCAGCAGCTCCGGTCTCACTAGCGGGGGTGAGCGGTTCTTC
TRBJ2-2 | . | . | TRBV7-3 | CASRQSGGSGELFF | TGTGCCAGCAGGCAATCGGGGGGCTCCGGAGAGCTGTTTTTT
TRBJ1-2 | . | . | TRBV5-4 | CASSLALYGYTF | TGTGCCAGCAGCTTGGCACTATATGGCTACACCTTC
TRBJ2-7 | TRBD1 | . | TRBV18 | CASSPRDSAEQYF | TGTGCCAGCTCACCACGGGACAGCGCCGAGCAGTACTTC
TRBJ1-6 | . | . | TRBV5-1 | CASSSIFGRNSPLHF | TGCGCCAGCAGCTCAATCTTTGGGCGTAATTCACCCCTCCACTTT
TRBJ1-2 | . | few | TRBV18 | CASSGTTDNYGYTF | TGTGCCAGCTCAGGGACAACCGACAACTATGGCTACACCTTC
TRBJ1-5 | TRBD1 | . | TRBV7-3 | CASSLVGGTGNQPQHF | TGTGCCAGCAGCTTAGTCGGCGGGACAGGGAATCAGCCCCAGCATTTT
TRBJ1-3 | . | . | TRBV30 | CAWSADRTFSGNTIYF | TGTGCCTGGAGCGCTGACAGAACATTCTCTGGAAACACCATATATTTT
TRBJ1-2 | . | . | TRBV7-9 | CASSPRGSYGYTF | TGTGCCAGCAGCCCTAGGGGAAGCTATGGCTACACCTTC
TRBJ2-3 | TRBD1 | . | TRBV10-3 | CAISGRGQGATDTQYF | TGTGCCATCAGTGGGCGGGGACAGGGGGCTACAGATACGCAGTATTTT
TRBJ1-1 | TRBD1 | . | TRBV25-1 | CASSPLGTGDTEAFF | TGTGCCAGCAGTCCCTTAGGGACAGGGGACACTGAAGCTTTCTTT
TRBJ1-5 | . | . | TRBV6-1 | CASSEAHGGNQPQHF | TGTGCCAGCAGTGAAGCGCACGGGGGCAATCAGCCCCAGCATTTT
TRBJ2-7 | TRBD2 | . | TRBV9 | CASSAPLELAGEGSEQYF | TGTGCCAGCAGCGCCCCCCTCGAACTAGCGGGAGAAGGTTCCGAGCAGTACTTC
TRBJ2-5 | TRBD2 | . | TRBV7-2 | CASSLPGTRWGETQYF | TGTGCCAGCAGCCTCCCAGGGACTAGGTGGGGAGAGACCCAGTACTTC
TRBJ2-5 | . | . | TRBV5-4 | CASSSGIGQGQETQYF | TGTGCCAGCAGCTCGGGGATTGGACAAGGCCAAGAGACCCAGTACTTC
TRBJ1-1 | . | few | TRBV5-6 | CASSLGGRTEAFF | TGTGCCAGCAGCTTGGGGGGGAGAACTGAAGCTTTCTTT
TRBJ1-2 | . | . | TRBV30 | CAWSEGYYGYTF | TGTGCCTGGAGTGAGGGGTACTATGGCTACACCTTC
TRBJ2-1 | . | . | TRBV5-1 | CASSLEGWSYNEQFF | TGCGCCAGCAGCTTGGAGGGGTGGTCCTACAATGAGCAGTTCTTC
TRBJ2-1 | . | . | TRBV20-1 | CSARTAFEQFF | TGCAGTGCTAGGACGGCTTTTGAGCAGTTCTTC
TRBJ2-2 | TRBD1 | once | TRBV5-1 | CASSSGQGSTGELFF | TGCGCCAGCAGCTCTGGACAGGGGAGTACCGGGGAGCTGTTTTTT
TRBJ2-7 | TRBD2 | . | TRBV18 | CASSLSLPGLAVTYEQYF | TGTGCCAGCTCACTCTCGCTCCCGGGACTAGCGGTAACATACGAGCAGTACTTC
TRBJ2-2 | TRBD1 | . | TRBV29-1 | CSADRANTGELFF | TGCAGCGCGGACAGGGCGAACACCGGGGAGCTGTTTTTT
TRBJ1-1 | . | . | TRBV9 | CASSVESGLGEAFF | TGTGCCAGCAGCGTAGAGTCAGGCCTTGGGGAAGCTTTCTTT
TRBJ1-5 | . | . | TRBV15 | CATSRAGGAYNQPQHF | TGTGCCACCAGCAGAGCTGGGGGGGCATACAATCAGCCCCAGCATTTT
TRBJ2-3 | . | . | TRBV7-3 | CASSLGPGRSTDTQYF | TGTGCCAGCAGCTTAGGCCCAGGCCGCAGCACAGATACGCAGTATTTT
TRBJ1-3 | . | few | TRBV19 | CASSRGWGNTIYF | TGTGCCAGTTCGAGGGGATGGGGAAACACCATATATTTT
TRBJ1-6 | . | . | TRBV9 | CASAENPRVENSPLHF | TGTGCCAGCGCCGAGAACCCCAGGGTAGAGAATTCACCCCTCCACTTT
TRBJ2-4 | TRBD2 | . | TRBV7-8 | CASSLYLAGGRDIQYF | TGTGCCAGCAGCTTGTACCTAGCGGGAGGGAGAGACATTCAGTACTTC
TRBJ2-2 | . | few | TRBV11-2 | CASSLDWLTGELFF | TGTGCCAGCAGCTTAGATTGGTTGACCGGGGAGCTGTTTTTT
TRBJ1-6 | . | . | TRBV6-9 | CASGRGAGNSPLHF | TGTGCCAGCGGCAGGGGCGCGGGGAATTCACCCCTCCACTTT
TRBJ1-1 | . | few | TRBV18 | CASSEQLNTEAFF | TGTGCCAGCTCTGAGCAGCTGAACACTGAAGCTTTCTTT
TRBJ2-1 | TRBD2 | . | TRBV10-2 | CASSVLAVKQFF | TGCGCCAGCAGTGTCCTAGCGGTAAAGCAGTTCTTC
TRBJ2-3 | TRBD2 | few | TRBV5-6 | CASTLAAGPTQYF | TGTGCCAGCACCCTAGCGGCGGGGCCTACGCAGTATTTT
TRBJ2-1 | . | . | TRBV5-1 | CASSLGGGYNEQFF | TGCGCCAGCAGCTTGGGGGGTGGCTACAATGAGCAGTTCTTC
TRBJ2-1 | TRBD2 | few | TRBV9 | CASSVVGGTSGRLTEQFF | TGTGCCAGCAGCGTAGTCGGAGGGACTAGCGGGAGATTGACTGAGCAGTTCTTC
TRBJ1-1 | . | . | TRBV6-1 | CASSFSTMNTEAFF | TGTGCCAGCAGTTTTTCTACTATGAACACTGAAGCTTTCTTT
TRBJ1-1 | . | once | TRBV5-1 | CASSLEGGTAPAFF | TGCGCCAGCAGCTTGGAGGGGGGGACCGCGCCAGCTTTCTTT
TRBJ2-1 | . | . | TRBV19 | CASSIAGGAYNEQFF | TGTGCCAGTAGTATAGCGGGCGGTGCCTACAATGAGCAGTTCTTC
TRBJ2-3 | TRBD2 | few | TRBV19 | CASSMQRGGLGTDTQYF | TGTGCCAGTAGTATGCAGCGGGGGGGCCTTGGCACAGATACGCAGTATTTT
TRBJ1-2 | TRBD1 | once | TRBV13 | CASSENIGRGQGYTF | TGTGCCAGCAGTGAAAACATTGGCAGGGGGCAGGGCTACACCTTC